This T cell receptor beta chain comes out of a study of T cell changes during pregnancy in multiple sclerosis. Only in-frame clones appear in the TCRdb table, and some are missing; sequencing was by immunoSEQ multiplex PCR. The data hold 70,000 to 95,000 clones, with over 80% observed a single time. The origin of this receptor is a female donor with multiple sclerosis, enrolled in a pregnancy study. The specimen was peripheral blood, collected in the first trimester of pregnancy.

This CDR3 reads CAINKQAGGDEQYF. The CDR3 nucleotides read TGTGCCATCAATAAACAAGCGGGGGGAGACGAGCAGTACTTC. The chain is built from TRBV10-3 and TRBJ2-7, with TRBD2 identical over 9 bases. The CDR3 covers 14 residues. The germline CDR1 and CDR2 sequences are ENHRY and SYGVKD. V was pared by 7 bases and J by 5 bases, with 9 bases of the junction left unmatched.